This T cell receptor (beta chain) originates from a study of neurological immune-mediated disorders. This clonotype was observed at least ten times. This CDR3 is built from 12 residues. Germline-derived CDR1 and CDR2 are LGHDT and YNNKEL (reference sequence). Trimming removed 1 base at V and 6 bases at J, with 7 bases between. TCRdb itself ran the 5' RACE reads through MiXCR, one entry per CDR3 protein. This sample has roughly 88,000 distinct CDR3 sequences, with around 3.5% found just once. The receptor comes from a woman aged 45-59 years with multiple sclerosis. Source material: PBMCs. The chain employs TRBV3-1 and TRBJ2-7, with D perhaps TRBD1 (6 bases). CDR3 sequence: CASSQGGREQYF. DNA for the CDR3: TGTGCCAGCAGCCAAGGGGGGCGCGAGCAGTACTTC.